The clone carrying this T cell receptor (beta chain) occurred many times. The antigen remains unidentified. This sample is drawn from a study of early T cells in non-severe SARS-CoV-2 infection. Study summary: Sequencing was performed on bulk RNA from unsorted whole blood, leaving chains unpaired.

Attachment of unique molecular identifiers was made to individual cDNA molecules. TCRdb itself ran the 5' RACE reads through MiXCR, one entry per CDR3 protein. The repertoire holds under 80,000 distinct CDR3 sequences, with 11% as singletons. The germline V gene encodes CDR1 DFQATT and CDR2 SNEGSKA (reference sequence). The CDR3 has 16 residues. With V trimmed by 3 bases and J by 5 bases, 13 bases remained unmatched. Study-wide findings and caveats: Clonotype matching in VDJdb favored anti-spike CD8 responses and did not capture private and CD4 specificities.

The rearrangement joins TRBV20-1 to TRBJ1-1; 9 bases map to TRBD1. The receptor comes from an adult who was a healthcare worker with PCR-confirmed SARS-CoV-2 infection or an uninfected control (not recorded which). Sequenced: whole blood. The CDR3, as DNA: TGCAGTGCTAGGGACTCACAGGGGGCAAAGGGGACTGAAGCTTTCTTT. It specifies CSARDSQGAKGTEAFF.